This TCR beta chain was identified in a study of cytomegalovirus exposure and HLA in healthy donors. This CDR3 contains 12 residues. Germline V lookup: CDR1 SNHLY, CDR2 FYNNEI. V was clipped by 7 bases and J by 3 bases, with 7 bases between them. Study results and caveats: TCR sequences were mostly rare, though some public TCRs occurred in many donors.

To note about this clone: Antigen: not known.

13 Jbeta primers and 60 Vbeta primers were used for the PCR. Measured with immunoSEQ multiplex PCR; TCRdb has only the in-frame clones, and not every one. The profile covers around 160,000 clones, with approximately 70% appearing a single time and about 2.5% taken by the ten largest. This clonotype was obtained from a woman in her forties in good health and CMV-seropositive. The V gene is TRBV2, the J gene TRBJ2-1; D is ambiguous. The sequencing sample was made of PBMCs. CDR3 bases: TGTGCCAGCATGCCCAGCTACAATGAGCAGTTCTTC. Translation: CASMPSYNEQFF.